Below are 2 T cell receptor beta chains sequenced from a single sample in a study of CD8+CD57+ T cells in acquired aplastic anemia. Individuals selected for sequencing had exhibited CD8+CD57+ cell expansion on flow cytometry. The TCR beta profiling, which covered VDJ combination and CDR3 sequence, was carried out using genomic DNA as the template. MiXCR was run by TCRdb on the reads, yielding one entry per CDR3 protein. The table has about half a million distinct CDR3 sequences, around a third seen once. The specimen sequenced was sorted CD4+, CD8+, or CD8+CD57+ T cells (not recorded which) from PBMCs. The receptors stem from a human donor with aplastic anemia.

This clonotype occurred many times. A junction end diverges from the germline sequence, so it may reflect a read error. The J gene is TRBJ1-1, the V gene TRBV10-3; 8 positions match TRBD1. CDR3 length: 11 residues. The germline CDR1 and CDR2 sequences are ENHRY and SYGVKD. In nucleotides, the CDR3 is TGTGCCAGCAGTCCGGACAGGGCTGCTTTCTTT. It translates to CASSPDRAAFF.

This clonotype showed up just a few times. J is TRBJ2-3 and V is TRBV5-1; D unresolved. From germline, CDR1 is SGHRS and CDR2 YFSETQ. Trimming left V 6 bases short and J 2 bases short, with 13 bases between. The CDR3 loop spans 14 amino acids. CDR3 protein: CASTSGLSTDTQYF. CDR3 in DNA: TGCGCCAGCACCAGTGGGCTCTCCACAGATACGCAGTATTTT.